This TCR beta chain comes out of a study of graft-versus-host responses after intestinal transplantation. Overall study context: Tacrolimus and steroids were given for two to four years to all recipients after anti-thymocyte globulin induction. The study, taken as a whole, reports: Recipient marrow held GvH clones, some first seen in ileum or blood.

The trim removed 5 bases at V and 0 bases at J, leaving 3 bases unmatched. CDR1 is SEHNR and CDR2 is FQNEAQ in the germline V gene (reference sequence). The CDR3 is 14 amino acids. This clone was detected a few times. Co-plated with roughly 200,000 CFSE-labeled responder cells were roughly 200,000 irradiated, violet-dye-labeled stimulator cells. Some clones are missing from TCRdb's copy, which holds only in-frame ones; the method was immunoSEQ multiplex PCR. The sample records about 14,000 clones, roughly a third being singletons. The chain is built from TRBV7-9 and TRBJ2-7, with 8 bases that match TRBD2. The source material was alloreactive CD8+ T cells from a mixed lymphocyte reaction culture, sampled before intestinal transplant. The subset is: CFSE-low proliferating T cells sorted from approximately six-day pre-transplant mixed lymphocyte reaction (GvH or HvG direction). The source of this sequence is a human patient who received an intestinal transplant. The CDR3 nucleotides read TGTGCCAGCAGCGCAGGGACTAGCTCCTACGAGCAGTACTTC. As protein: CASSAGTSSYEQYF.